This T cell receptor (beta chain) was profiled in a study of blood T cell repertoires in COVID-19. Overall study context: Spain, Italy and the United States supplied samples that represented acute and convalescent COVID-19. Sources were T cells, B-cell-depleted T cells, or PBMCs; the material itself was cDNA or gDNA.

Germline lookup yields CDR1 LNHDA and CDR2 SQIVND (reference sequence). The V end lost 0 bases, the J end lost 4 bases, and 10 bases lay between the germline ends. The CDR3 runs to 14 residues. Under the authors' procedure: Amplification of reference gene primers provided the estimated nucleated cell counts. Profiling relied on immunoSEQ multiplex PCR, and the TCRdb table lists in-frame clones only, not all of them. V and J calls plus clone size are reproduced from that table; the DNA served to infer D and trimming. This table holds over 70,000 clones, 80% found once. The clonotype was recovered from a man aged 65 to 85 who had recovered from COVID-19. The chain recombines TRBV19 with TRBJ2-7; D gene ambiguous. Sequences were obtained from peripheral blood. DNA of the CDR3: TGTGCCAGTAGTATAGATCCTCAGGCATACGAGCAGTACTTC. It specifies CASSIDPQAYEQYF.